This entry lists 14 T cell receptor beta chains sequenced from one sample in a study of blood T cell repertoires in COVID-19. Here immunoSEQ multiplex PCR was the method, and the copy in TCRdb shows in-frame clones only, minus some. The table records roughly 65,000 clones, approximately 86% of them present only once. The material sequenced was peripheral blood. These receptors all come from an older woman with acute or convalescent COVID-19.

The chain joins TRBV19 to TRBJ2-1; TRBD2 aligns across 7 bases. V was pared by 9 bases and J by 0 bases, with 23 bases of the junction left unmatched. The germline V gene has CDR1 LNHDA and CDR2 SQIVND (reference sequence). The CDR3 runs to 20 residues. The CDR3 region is CASSVRASGRVHSSYNEQFF. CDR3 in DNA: TGTGCCAGCTCCGTCCGTGCTAGCGGTAGGGTTCATAGCTCCTACAATGAGCAGTTCTTC.

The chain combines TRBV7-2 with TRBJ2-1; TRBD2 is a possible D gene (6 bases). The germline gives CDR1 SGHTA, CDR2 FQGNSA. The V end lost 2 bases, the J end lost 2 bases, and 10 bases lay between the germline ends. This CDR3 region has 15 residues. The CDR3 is CASSLLRGTYNEQFF. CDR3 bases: TGTGCCAGCAGCTTACTACGGGGGACCTACAATGAGCAGTTCTTC.

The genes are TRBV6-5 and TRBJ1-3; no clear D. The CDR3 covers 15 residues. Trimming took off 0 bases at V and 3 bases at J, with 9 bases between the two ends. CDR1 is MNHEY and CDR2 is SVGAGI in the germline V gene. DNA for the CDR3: TGTGCCAGCAGTTACTCGGGGAGATATGGAAACACCATATATTTT. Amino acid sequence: CASSYSGRYGNTIYF.

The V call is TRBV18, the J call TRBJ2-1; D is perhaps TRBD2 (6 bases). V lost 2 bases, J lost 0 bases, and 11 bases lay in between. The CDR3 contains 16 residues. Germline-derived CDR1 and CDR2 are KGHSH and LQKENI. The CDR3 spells CASSPSRLDSYNEQFF. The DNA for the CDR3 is TGTGCCAGCTCACCATCCCGACTAGACTCCTACAATGAGCAGTTCTTC.

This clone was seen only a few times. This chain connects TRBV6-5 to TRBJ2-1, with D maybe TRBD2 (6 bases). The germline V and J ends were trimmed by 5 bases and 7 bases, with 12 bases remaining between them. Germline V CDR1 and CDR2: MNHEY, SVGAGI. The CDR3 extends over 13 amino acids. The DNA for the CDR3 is TGTGCCAGCAGTCTCGTCGGGGGAAATGAGCAGTTCTTC. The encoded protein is CASSLVGGNEQFF.

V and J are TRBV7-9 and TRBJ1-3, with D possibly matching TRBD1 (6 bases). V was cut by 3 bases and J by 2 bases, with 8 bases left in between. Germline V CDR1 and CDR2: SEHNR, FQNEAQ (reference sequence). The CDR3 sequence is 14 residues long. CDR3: CASSFGTTGNTIYF. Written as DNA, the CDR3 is TGTGCCAGCAGCTTCGGGACAACTGGAAACACCATATATTTT.

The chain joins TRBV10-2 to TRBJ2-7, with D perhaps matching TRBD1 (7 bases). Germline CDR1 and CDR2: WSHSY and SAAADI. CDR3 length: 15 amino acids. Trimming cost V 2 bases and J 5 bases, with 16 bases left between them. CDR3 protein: CASSEIGGGGHEQYF. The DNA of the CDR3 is TGCGCCAGCAGTGAGATTGGAGGGGGCGGGCACGAGCAGTACTTC.

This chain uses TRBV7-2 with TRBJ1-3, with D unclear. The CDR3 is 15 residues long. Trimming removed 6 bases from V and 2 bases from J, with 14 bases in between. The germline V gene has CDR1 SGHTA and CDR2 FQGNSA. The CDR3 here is CASSSPTVTGNTIYF. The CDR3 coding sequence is TGTGCCAGCAGTAGCCCGACGGTTACTGGAAACACCATATATTTT.

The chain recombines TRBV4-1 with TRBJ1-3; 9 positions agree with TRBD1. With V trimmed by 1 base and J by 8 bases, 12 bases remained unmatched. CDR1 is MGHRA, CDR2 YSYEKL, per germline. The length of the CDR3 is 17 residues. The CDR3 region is CASSQGSGQGSIDTIYF. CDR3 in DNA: TGCGCCAGCAGCCAAGGGAGTGGACAGGGGTCTATAGACACCATATATTTT.

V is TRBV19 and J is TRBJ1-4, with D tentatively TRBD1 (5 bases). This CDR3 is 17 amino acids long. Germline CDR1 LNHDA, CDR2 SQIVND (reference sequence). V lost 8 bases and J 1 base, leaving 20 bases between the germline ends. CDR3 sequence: CASGTWGNRGTNEKLFF. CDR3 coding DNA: TGTGCCAGTGGAACATGGGGCAACAGAGGAACTAATGAAAAACTGTTTTTT.

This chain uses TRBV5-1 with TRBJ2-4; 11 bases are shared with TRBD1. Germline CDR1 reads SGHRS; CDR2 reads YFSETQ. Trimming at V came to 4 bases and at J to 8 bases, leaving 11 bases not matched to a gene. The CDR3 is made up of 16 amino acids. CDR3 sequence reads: CASSPGTGGITDIQYF. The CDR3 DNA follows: TGCGCCAGCAGCCCCGGGACAGGGGGTATCACGGACATTCAGTACTTC.

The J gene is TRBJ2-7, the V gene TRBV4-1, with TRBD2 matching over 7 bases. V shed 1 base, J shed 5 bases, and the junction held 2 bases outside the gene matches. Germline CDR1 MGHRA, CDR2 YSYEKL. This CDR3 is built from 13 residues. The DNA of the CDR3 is TGCGCCAGCAGCCAAGGGACTAGTAACGAGCAGTACTTC. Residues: CASSQGTSNEQYF.

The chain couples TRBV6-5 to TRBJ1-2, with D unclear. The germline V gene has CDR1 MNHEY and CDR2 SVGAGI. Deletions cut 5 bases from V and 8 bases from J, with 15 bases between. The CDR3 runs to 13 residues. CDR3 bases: TGTGCCAGCAGTCGAGTTCCCGCCGGGGGCTACACCTTC. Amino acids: CASSRVPAGGYTF.

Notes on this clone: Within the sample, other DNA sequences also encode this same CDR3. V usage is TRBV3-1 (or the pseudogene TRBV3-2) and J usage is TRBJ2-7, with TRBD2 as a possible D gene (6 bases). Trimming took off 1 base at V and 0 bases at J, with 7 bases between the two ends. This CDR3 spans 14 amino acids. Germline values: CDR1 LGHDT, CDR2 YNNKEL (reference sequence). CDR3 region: CASSQGRDSYEQYF. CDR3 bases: TGTGCCAGCAGCCAAGGGAGGGACTCCTACGAGCAGTACTTC.